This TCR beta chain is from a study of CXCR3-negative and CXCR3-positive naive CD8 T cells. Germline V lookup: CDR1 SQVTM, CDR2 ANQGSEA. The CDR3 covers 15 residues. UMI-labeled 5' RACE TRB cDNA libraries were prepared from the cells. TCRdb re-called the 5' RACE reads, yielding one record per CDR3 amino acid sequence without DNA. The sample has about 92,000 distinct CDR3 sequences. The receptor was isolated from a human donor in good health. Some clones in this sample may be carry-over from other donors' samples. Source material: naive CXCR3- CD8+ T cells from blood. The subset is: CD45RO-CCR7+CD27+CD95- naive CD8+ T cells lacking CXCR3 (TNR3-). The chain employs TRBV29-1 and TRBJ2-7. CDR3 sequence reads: CSVGDAGPSSYEQYF.